This TCR beta chain stems from a study of blood T cells in healthy people across ages. Study-wide results and caveats: More naive CD4+ cells and higher diversity marked long-lived donors relative to aged donors. With age, beta diversity per million T cells declined roughly linearly, significantly by about 37. The lack of PBMC sorting stopped any conclusive naive versus antigen-experienced comparison.

The V end was cut by 2 bases, the J end by 3 bases, with 17 bases between. This CDR3 has 16 amino acids. Germline CDR1 and CDR2: SGHAT and FQNNGV. This clonotype has only a few counts. Its antigen is unknown. The use of a sample-barcoded 5' primer and a J-beta primer mix characterized a second PCR of roughly 7 to 11 cycles. All samples gave at least 3 million CDR3-containing paired-end reads. One entry per CDR3 protein results from TCRdb running MiXCR on the 5' RACE reads. The sample holds over a million distinct CDR3 sequences, approximately 59% seen once. Source material: blood. V and J are TRBV11-2 and TRBJ2-7, with D possibly matching TRBD1 (6 bases). The source is a man aged 18 to 35 in good health. CDR3 loop: CASSLIAGKQGYEQYF. Here the CDR3 DNA reads TGTGCCAGCAGCTTAATTGCTGGGAAACAGGGCTACGAGCAGTACTTC.